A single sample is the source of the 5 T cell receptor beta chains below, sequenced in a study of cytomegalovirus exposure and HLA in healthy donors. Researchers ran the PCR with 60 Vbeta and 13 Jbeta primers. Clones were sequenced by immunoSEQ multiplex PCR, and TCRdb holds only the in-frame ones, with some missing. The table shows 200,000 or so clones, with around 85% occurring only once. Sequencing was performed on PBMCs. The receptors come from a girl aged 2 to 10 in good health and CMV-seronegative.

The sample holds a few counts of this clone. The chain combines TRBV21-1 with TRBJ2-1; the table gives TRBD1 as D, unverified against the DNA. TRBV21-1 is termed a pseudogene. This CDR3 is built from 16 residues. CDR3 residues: CASSKVGGPPYNEQFF. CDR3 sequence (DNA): TGTGCCAGCAGCAAAGTAGGGGGACCCCCTTACAATGAGCAGTTCTTC.

The CDR3 DNA follows: TGCGCCAGCAGCCAAGTTGGTGCGGGTTCAGATACGCAGTATTTT. Translated: CASSQVGAGSDTQYF. This chain links TRBV4-1 with TRBJ2-3, with D possibly matching TRBD2 (5 bases). Trimming stripped 1 base from V and 4 bases from J, with 12 bases between. This CDR3 contains 15 residues. The germline V gene has CDR1 MGHRA and CDR2 YSYEKL.

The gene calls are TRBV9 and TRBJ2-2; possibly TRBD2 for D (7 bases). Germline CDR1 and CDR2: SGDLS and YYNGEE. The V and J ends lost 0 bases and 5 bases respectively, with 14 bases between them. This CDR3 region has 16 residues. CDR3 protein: CASSVVGGPATGELFF. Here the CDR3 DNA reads TGTGCCAGCAGCGTAGTGGGGGGGCCAGCTACCGGGGAGCTGTTTTTT.

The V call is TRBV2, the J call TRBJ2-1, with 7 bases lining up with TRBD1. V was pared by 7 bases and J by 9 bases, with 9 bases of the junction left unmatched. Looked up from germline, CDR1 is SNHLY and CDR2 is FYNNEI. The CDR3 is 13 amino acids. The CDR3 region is CASNRDSIGEQFF. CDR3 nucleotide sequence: TGTGCCAGCAACCGGGACAGTATTGGTGAGCAGTTCTTC.

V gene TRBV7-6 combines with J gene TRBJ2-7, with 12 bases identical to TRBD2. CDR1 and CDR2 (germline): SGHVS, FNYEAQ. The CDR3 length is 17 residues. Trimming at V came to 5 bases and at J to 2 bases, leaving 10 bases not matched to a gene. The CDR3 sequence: CASSKSGPSGGAYEQYF. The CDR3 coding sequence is TGTGCCAGCAGCAAGTCCGGCCCTAGCGGGGGGGCCTACGAGCAGTACTTC.